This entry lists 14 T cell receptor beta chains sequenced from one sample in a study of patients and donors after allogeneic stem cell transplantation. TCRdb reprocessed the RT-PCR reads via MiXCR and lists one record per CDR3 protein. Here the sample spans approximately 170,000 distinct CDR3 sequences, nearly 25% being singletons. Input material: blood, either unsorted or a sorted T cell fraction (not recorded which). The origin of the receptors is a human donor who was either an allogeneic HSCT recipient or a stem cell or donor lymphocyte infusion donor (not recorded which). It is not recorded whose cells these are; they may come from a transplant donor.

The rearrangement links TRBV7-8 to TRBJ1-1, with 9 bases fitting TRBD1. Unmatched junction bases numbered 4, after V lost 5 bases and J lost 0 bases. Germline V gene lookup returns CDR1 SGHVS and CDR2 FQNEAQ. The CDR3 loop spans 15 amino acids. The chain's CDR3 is CASSQRTGVNTEAFF. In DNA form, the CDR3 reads TGTGCCAGCAGCCAGAGGACAGGGGTGAACACTGAAGCTTTCTTT.

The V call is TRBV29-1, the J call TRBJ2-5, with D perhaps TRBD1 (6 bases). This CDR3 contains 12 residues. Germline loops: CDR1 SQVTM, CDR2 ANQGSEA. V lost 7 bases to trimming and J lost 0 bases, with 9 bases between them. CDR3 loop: CSAGVYQETQYF. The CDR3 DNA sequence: TGCAGCGCAGGGGTGTACCAAGAGACCCAGTACTTC.

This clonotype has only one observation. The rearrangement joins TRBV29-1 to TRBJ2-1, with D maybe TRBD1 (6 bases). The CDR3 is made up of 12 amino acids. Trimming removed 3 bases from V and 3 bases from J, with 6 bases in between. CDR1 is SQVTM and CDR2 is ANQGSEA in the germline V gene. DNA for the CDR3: TGCAGCGTTGACAGGGGCTACAATGAGCAGTTCTTC. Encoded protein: CSVDRGYNEQFF.

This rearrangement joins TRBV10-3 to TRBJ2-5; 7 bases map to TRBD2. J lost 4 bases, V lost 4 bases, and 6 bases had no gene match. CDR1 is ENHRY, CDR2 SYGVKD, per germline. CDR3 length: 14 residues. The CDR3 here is CAISAAGVLETQYF. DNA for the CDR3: TGTGCCATCAGTGCTGCGGGGGTGTTAGAGACCCAGTACTTC.

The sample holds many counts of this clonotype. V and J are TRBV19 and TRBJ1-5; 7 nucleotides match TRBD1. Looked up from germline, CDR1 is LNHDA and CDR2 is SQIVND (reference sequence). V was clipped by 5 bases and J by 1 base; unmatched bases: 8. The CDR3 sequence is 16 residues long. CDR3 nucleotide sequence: TGTGCCAGTAGTCCCTGGACAGGTATCAGCAATCAGCCCCAGCATTTT. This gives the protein CASSPWTGISNQPQHF.

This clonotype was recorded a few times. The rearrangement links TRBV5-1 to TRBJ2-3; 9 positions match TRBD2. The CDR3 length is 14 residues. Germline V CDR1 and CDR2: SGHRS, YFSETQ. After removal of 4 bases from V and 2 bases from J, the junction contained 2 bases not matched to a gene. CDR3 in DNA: TGCGCCAGCAGCGAGGGACTAGCCACAGATACGCAGTATTTT. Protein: CASSEGLATDTQYF.

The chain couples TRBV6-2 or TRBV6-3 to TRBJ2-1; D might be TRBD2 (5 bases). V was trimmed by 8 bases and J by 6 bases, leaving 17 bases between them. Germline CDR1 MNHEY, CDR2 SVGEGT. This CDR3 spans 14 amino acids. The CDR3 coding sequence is TGTGCCAGCCGACCCCCCGGACTGAGCAATGAGCAGTTCTTC. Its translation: CASRPPGLSNEQFF.

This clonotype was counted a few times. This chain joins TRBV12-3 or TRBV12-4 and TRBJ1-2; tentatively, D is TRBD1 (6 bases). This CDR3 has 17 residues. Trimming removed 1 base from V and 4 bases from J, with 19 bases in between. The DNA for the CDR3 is TGTGCCAGCAGTTTAGGACCGGTTGGGGGCCCTCGCTATGGCTACACCTTC. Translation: CASSLGPVGGPRYGYTF.

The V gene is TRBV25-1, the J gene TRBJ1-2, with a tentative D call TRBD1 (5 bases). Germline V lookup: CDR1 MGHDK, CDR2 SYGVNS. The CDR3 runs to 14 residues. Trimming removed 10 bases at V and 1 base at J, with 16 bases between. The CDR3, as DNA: TGTGCCACCTATAGGGGTGGTGTTAACTATGGCTACACCTTC. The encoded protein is CATYRGGVNYGYTF.

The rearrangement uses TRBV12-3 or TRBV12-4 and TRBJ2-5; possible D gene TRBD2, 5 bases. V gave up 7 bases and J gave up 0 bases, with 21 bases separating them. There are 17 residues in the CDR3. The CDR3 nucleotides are TGTGCCAGCACCCCTCTAGGGCTAGCCCTCCACCAAGAGACCCAGTACTTC. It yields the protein CASTPLGLALHQETQYF.

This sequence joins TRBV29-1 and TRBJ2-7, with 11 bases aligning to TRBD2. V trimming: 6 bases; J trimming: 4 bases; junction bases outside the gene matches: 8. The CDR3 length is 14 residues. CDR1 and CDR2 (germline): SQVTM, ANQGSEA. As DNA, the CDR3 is TGCAGCGTCCTGACTAGCGGGATGGGATACGAGCAGTACTTC. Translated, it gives CSVLTSGMGYEQYF.

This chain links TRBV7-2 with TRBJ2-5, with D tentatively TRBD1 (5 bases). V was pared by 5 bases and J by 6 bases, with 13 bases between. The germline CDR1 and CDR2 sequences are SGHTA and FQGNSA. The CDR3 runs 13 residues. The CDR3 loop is CASSPGSGKTQYF. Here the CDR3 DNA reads TGTGCCAGCAGCCCAGGGTCAGGAAAGACCCAGTACTTC. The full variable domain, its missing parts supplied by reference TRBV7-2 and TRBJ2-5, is GAGVSQSPSNKVTEKGKDVELRCDPISGHTALYWYRQSLGQGLEFLIYFQGNSAPDKSGLPSDRFSAERTGGSVSTLTIQRTQQEDSAVYLCASSPGSGKTQYFGPGTRLLVL.

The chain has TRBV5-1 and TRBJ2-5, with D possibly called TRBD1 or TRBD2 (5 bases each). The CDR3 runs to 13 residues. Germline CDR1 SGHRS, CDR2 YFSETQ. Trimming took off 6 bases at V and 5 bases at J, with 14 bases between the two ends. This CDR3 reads CASIKTGTETQYF. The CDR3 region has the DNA TGCGCCAGCATCAAAACGGGGACGGAGACCCAGTACTTC. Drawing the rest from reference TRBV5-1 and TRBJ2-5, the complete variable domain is KAGVTQTPRYLIKTRGQQVTLSCSPISGHRSVSWYQQTPGQGLQFLFEYFSETQRNKGNFPGRFSGRQFSNSRSEMNVSTLELGDSALYLCASIKTGTETQYFGPGTRLLVL.

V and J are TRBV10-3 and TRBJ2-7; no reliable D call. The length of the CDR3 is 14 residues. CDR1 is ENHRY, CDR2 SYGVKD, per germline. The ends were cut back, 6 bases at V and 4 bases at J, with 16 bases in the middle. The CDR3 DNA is TGTGCCATCAGCTTACAGAGTTCCTCTTACGAGCAGTACTTC. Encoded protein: CAISLQSSSYEQYF.